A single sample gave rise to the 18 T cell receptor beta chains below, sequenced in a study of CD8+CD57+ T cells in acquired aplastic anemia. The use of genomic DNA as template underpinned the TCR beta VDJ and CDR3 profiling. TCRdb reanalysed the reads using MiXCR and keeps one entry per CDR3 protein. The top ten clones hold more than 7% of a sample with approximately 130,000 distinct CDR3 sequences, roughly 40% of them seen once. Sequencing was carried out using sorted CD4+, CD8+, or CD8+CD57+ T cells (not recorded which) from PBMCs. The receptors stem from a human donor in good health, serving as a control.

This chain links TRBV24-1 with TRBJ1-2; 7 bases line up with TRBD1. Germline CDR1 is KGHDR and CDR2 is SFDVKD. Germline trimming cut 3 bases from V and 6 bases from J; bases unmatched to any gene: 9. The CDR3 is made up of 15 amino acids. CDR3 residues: CATSDNEEGAHGYTF. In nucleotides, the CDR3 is TGTGCCACCAGTGATAACGAGGAGGGGGCGCATGGCTACACCTTC.

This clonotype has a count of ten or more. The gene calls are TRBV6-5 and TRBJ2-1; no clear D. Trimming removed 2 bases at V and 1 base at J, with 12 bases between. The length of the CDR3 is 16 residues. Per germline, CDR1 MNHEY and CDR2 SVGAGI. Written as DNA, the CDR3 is TGTGCCAGCAGTTACGAAGCCCCCACGTCCTACAATGAGCAGTTCTTC. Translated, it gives CASSYEAPTSYNEQFF.

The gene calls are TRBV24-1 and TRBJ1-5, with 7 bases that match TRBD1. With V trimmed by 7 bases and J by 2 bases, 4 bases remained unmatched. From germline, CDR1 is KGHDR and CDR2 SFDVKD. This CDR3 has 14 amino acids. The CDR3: CATRGTGGNQPQHF. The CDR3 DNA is TGTGCCACCAGAGGAACAGGGGGCAATCAGCCCCAGCATTTT.

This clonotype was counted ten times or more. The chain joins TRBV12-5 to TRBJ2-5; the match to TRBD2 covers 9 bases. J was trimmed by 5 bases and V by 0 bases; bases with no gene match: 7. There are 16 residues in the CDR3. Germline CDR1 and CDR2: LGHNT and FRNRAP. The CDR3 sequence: CASGLVLRGGAETQYF. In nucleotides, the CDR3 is TGTGCTAGTGGTTTGGTACTGCGGGGGGGCGCGGAGACCCAGTACTTC.

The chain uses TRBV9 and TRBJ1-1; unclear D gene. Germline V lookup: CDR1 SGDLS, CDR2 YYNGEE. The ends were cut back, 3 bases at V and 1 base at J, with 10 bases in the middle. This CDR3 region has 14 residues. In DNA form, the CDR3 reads TGTGCCAGCAGCGCCTCGCTGAGGAACACTGAAGCTTTCTTT. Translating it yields CASSASLRNTEAFF. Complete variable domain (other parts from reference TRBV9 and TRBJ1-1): DSGVTQTPKHLITATGQRVTLRCSPRSGDLSVYWYQQSLDQGLQFLIQYYNGEERAKGNILERFSAQQFPDLHSELNLSSLELGDSALYFCASSASLRNTEAFFGQGTRLTVV.

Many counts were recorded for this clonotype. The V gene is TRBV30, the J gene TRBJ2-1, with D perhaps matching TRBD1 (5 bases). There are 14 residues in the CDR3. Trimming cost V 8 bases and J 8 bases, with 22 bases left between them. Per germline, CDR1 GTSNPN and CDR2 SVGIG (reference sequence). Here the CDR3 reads CAARRRGPGHEQFF. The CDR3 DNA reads TGTGCCGCAAGGCGTAGGGGCCCAGGCCATGAGCAGTTCTTC. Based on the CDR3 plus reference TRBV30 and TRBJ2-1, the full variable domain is SQTIHQWPATLVQPVGSPLSLECTVEGTSNPNLYWYRQAAGRGLQLLFYSVGIGQISSEVPQNLSASRPQDRQFILSSKKLLLSDSGFYLCAARRRGPGHEQFFGPGTRLTVL.

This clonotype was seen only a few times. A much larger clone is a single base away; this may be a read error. The CDR3 spells CAGSLKNPVLYEQYF. CDR3 sequence (DNA): TGTGCCGGCAGTTTAAAGAACCCTGTCCTCTACGAGCAGTACTTC. The chain combines TRBV12-3 or TRBV12-4 with TRBJ2-7; D call uncertain. CDR3 length: 15 residues.

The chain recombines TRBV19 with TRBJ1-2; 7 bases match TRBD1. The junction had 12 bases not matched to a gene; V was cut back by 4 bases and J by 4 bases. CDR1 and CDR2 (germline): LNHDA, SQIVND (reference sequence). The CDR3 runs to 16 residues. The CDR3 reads CASSKSGTDLIYGYTF. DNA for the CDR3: TGTGCCAGTAGTAAGTCCGGGACAGACTTGATCTATGGCTACACCTTC.

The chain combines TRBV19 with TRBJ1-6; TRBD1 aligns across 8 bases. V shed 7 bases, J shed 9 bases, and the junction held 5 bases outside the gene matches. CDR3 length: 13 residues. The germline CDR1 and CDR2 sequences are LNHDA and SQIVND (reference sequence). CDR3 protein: CASTPDRASPLHF. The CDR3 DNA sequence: TGTGCCAGTACCCCGGACAGGGCTTCACCCCTCCACTTT.

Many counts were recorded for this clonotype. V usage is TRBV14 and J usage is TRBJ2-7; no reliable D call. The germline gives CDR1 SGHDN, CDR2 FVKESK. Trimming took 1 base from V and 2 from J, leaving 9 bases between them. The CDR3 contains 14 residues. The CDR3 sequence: CASSQAVRAYEQYF. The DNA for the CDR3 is TGTGCCAGCAGCCAAGCCGTTAGGGCCTACGAGCAGTACTTC.

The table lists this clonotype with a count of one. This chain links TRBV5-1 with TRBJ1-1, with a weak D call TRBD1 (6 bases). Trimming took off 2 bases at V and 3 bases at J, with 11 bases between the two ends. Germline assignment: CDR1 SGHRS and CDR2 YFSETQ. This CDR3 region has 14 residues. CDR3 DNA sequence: TGCGCCAGCAGCTTTCGGGACAAACACACTGAAGCTTTCTTT. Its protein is CASSFRDKHTEAFF.

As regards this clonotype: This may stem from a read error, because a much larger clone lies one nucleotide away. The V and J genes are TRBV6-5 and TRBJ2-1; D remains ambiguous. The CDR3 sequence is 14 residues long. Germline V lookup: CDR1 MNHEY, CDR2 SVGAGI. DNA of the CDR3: TGTGCCAGCAGTTACTCGAGGCTCTACAGTGAGCAGTTCTTC. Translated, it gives CASSYSRLYSEQFF.

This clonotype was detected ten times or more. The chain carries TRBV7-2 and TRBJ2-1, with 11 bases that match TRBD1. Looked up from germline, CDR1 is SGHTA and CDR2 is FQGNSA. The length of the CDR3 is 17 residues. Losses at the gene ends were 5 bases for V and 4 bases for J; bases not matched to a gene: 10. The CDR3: CASSPAEGTGGYNEQFF. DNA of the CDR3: TGTGCCAGCAGCCCCGCAGAGGGGACAGGGGGTTACAATGAGCAGTTCTTC.

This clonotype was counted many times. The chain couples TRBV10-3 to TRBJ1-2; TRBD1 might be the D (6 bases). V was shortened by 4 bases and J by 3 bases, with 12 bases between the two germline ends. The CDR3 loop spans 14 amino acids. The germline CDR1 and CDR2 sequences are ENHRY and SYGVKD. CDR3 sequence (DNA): TGTGCCATCAGTGGGACAGACTATTACTATGGCTACACCTTC. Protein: CAISGTDYYYGYTF.

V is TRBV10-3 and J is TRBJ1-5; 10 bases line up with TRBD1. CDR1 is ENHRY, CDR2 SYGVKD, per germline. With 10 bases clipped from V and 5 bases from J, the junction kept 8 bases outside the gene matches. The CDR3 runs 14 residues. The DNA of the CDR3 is TGTGCCACGTCCCTCGGGACAGGGGATCAGCCCCAGCATTTT. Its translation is CATSLGTGDQPQHF.

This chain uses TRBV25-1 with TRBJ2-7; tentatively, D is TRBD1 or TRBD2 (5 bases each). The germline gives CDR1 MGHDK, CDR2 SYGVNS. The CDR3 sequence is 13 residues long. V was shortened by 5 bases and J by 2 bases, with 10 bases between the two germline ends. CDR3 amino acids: CASSFGGTYEQYF. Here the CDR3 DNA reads TGTGCCAGCAGTTTTGGGGGAACCTACGAGCAGTACTTC.

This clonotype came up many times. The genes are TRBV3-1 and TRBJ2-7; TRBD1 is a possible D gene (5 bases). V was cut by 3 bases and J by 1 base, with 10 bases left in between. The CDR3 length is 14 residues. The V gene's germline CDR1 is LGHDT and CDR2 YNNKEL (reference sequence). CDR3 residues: CASSHSGRSYEQYF. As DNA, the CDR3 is TGTGCCAGCAGCCATTCAGGGCGATCCTACGAGCAGTACTTC.

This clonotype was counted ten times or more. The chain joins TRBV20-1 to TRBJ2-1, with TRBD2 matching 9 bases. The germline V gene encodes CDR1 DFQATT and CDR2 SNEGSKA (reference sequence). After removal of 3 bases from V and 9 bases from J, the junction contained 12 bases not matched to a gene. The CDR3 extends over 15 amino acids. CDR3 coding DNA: TGCAGTGCTAGGGAGTTTAGCGGGAGAGCCCTTGAGCAGTTCTTC. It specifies CSAREFSGRALEQFF.